The 9 T cell receptor beta chains listed next were all sequenced from one sample in a study of blood T cells in healthy people across ages. The use of a sample-barcoded 5' primer and a J-beta primer mix characterized a second PCR of about 7 to 12 cycles. Using its own MiXCR run on the 5' RACE reads, TCRdb lists one record per CDR3 protein. Among around 1,700,000 distinct CDR3 sequences listed, over 25% were seen once. Sequencing was performed on blood. These receptors all stem from a woman aged 25 to 39 in good health.

V is TRBV30 and J is TRBJ2-3; 9 bases match TRBD2. CDR1 and CDR2 from the germline V gene are GTSNPN and SVGIG (reference sequence). V trimming: 3 bases; J trimming: 2 bases; junction bases outside the gene matches: 3. The length of the CDR3 is 14 residues. DNA for the CDR3: TGTGCCTGGAGCTCTAGCGGGAACACAGATACGCAGTATTTT. It is translated as CAWSSSGNTDTQYF.

This clonotype was recorded once. This chain links TRBV6-2 or TRBV6-3 with TRBJ2-7; unclear D gene. The CDR3 length is 14 residues. The V end was cut by 0 bases, the J end by 5 bases, with 11 bases between. CDR1 and CDR2 from the germline V gene are MNHEY and SVGEGT. DNA of the CDR3: TGTGCCAGCAGTTACTCGGATTATAGCAACGAGCAGTACTTC. It codes for CASSYSDYSNEQYF.

This clonotype was detected a few times. The rearrangement links TRBV9 to TRBJ1-2; 8 nucleotides line up with TRBD1. The CDR3 loop spans 15 amino acids. The germline CDR1 and CDR2 sequences are SGDLS and YYNGEE. The trim removed 3 bases at V and 0 bases at J, leaving 4 bases unmatched. For the CDR3, the DNA is TGTGCCAGCAGCGCCGGACAGGGACCTAACTATGGCTACACCTTC. Translated: CASSAGQGPNYGYTF.

The genes are TRBV18 and TRBJ2-1; weak D call: TRBD1 (6 bases). The CDR3 has 14 amino acids. V lost 3 bases, J lost 5 bases, and 11 bases lay in between. Per germline, CDR1 KGHSH and CDR2 LQKENI. This chain's CDR3 is CASSPGQTNNEQFF. CDR3 in DNA: TGTGCCAGCTCACCCGGACAGACCAACAATGAGCAGTTCTTC.

The genes are TRBV7-2 and TRBJ1-1, with 8 bases aligning to TRBD1. The CDR3 length is 17 residues. CDR1 SGHTA and CDR2 FQGNSA come from the germline V gene. V dropped 6 bases and J dropped 5; count of bases not matched to a gene: 17. This chain's CDR3 is CASSPAGRQGAGTEAFF. CDR3 DNA: TGTGCCAGCAGTCCAGCCGGACGCCAGGGGGCGGGGACTGAAGCTTTCTTT.

This clonotype showed up just a few times. This chain uses TRBV20-1 with TRBJ2-2; weak D call: TRBD2 (6 bases). This CDR3 has 14 amino acids. The V end lost 5 bases, the J end lost 4 bases, and 14 bases lay between the germline ends. The germline V gene encodes CDR1 DFQATT and CDR2 SNEGSKA (reference sequence). The DNA for the CDR3 is TGCAGTGCTCTTAAGACTAGTGGCACCGGGGAGCTGTTTTTT. Translation: CSALKTSGTGELFF.

This clonotype has a count of ten or more. The rearrangement links TRBV12-3 or TRBV12-4 to TRBJ2-1, with 7 bases matching TRBD1. The CDR3 contains 14 residues. With 4 bases clipped from V and 6 bases from J, the junction kept 6 bases outside the gene matches. The CDR3 DNA reads TGTGCCAGCAGTTACGGACAGGAGCGCAATGAGCAGTTCTTC. It is translated as CASSYGQERNEQFF.

The V call is TRBV28, the J call TRBJ1-4; no clear D. The CDR3 is made up of 13 amino acids. Germline-derived CDR1 and CDR2 are MDHEN and SYDVKM. Trimming stripped 6 bases from V and 5 bases from J, with 10 bases between. In nucleotides, the CDR3 is TGTGCCAGCAGCGTGATAGGGAATGAAAAACTGTTTTTT. It is translated as CASSVIGNEKLFF. The entire variable domain, with the rest obtained from reference TRBV28 and TRBJ1-4, is as follows: DVKVTQSSRYLVKRTGEKVFLECVQDMDHENMFWYRQDPGLGLRLIYFSYDVKMKEKGDIPEGYSVSREKKERFSLILESASTNQTSMYLCASSVIGNEKLFFGSGTQLSVL.

This clonotype came up many times. The chain employs TRBV20-1 and TRBJ2-7, with a possible D match to TRBD1 (5 bases). The germline V gene encodes CDR1 DFQATT and CDR2 SNEGSKA (reference sequence). V was shortened by 6 bases and J by 3 bases, with 15 bases between the two germline ends. The CDR3 totals 13 residues. The CDR3 protein is CSARRAQGYEQYF. CDR3 bases: TGCAGTGCCAGAAGGGCTCAGGGCTACGAGCAGTACTTC.